The 11 T cell receptor beta chains reported below all come from one sample, sequenced in a study of T cell responses to AZD1222 COVID-19 vaccine. Here immunoSEQ multiplex PCR was the method, and the copy in TCRdb shows in-frame clones only, minus some. The sample has under 150,000 clones, about 93% seen once. The sample was peripheral blood, taken on day 0 of AZD1222 vaccination. All receptors derive from an adult in good health.

The rearrangement joins TRBV5-4 to TRBJ2-7, with 12 bases fitting TRBD2. The CDR3 loop spans 16 amino acids. Per the germline V gene, CDR1 is SGHNT and CDR2 is YYREEE (reference sequence). The ends lost 1 base at V and 0 bases at J; junction bases unmatched: 2. CDR3: CASSLKTSGSSYEQYF. The CDR3 DNA follows: TGTGCCAGCAGCTTGAAGACTAGCGGGAGCTCCTACGAGCAGTACTTC.

A single count supports this clone. The genes are TRBV12-5 and TRBJ2-4; the D is unclear. V lost 5 bases, J lost 7 bases, and 12 bases lay in between. Germline-derived CDR1 and CDR2 are LGHNT and FRNRAP. The CDR3 is made up of 13 amino acids. The chain's CDR3 is CASGPSGANIQYF. CDR3 nucleotides: TGTGCTAGTGGTCCGTCAGGTGCGAACATTCAGTACTTC.

Only a few counts were recorded for this clone. The V and J genes are TRBV4-1 and TRBJ1-6; 7 nucleotides agree with TRBD1. Germline CDR1 reads MGHRA; CDR2 reads YSYEKL. There are 16 residues in the CDR3. V gave up 1 base and J gave up 7 bases; unmatched junction bases: 7. The CDR3 DNA is TGCGCCAGCAGCCAAGTAGGGACAGTCCTAAATTCACCCCTCCACTTT. It codes for CASSQVGTVLNSPLHF.

This chain joins TRBV6-5 and TRBJ1-3, with D unresolved. Trimming removed 4 bases at V and 0 bases at J, with 7 bases between. The CDR3 spans 14 residues. Germline values: CDR1 MNHEY, CDR2 SVGAGI. DNA for the CDR3: TGTGCCAGCAGTTCCGTATACTCTGGAAACACCATATATTTT. This gives the protein CASSSVYSGNTIYF.

This chain uses TRBV27 with TRBJ2-4, with 7 bases fitting TRBD1. V gave up 6 bases and J gave up 6 bases; unmatched junction bases: 8. The germline V gene has CDR1 MNHEY and CDR2 SMNVEV (reference sequence). The CDR3 is 14 amino acids. The CDR3 DNA is TGTGCCAGCAGAATGGCCGACAGGGTAAACATTCAGTACTTC. Its protein is CASRMADRVNIQYF.

J is TRBJ2-4 and V is TRBV2; no reliable D call. From germline, CDR1 is SNHLY and CDR2 FYNNEI. This CDR3 has 13 amino acids. Trimming took 4 bases from V and 4 from J, leaving 8 bases between them. The CDR3 loop reads CASSAESKNIQYF. CDR3 bases: TGTGCCAGCAGTGCGGAGTCTAAAAACATTCAGTACTTC. The full variable domain, completed using reference TRBV2 and TRBJ2-4, is EPEVTQTPSHQVTQMGQEVILRCVPISNHLYFYWYRQILGQKVEFLVSFYNNEISEKSEIFDDQFSVERPDGSNFTLKIRSTKLEDSAMYFCASSAESKNIQYFGAGTRLSVL.

The chain joins TRBV7-3 to TRBJ2-3; no definite D call. From germline, CDR1 is SGHTA and CDR2 FQGTGA. Trimming removed 5 bases at V and 2 bases at J, with 8 bases between. The CDR3 is 13 residues long. The CDR3 DNA reads as TGTGCCAGCAGCCCAGGTCCCACAGATACGCAGTATTTT. This gives the protein CASSPGPTDTQYF.

This clone showed up just once. The V gene is TRBV3-1 (or the pseudogene TRBV3-2), the J gene TRBJ1-2; 12 bases map to TRBD1. From germline, CDR1 is LGHDT and CDR2 YNNKEL (reference sequence). The trim removed 4 bases at V and 8 bases at J, leaving 2 bases unmatched. The CDR3 is 13 amino acids. The CDR3 coding sequence is TGTGCCAGCAGCCCCGGGACAGGGGGCGGCTACACCTTC. It yields the protein CASSPGTGGGYTF.

This rearrangement joins TRBV5-4 to TRBJ2-4, with TRBD1 matching over 11 bases. V was clipped by 4 bases and J by 7 bases; unmatched bases: 4. Germline lookup yields CDR1 SGHNT and CDR2 YYREEE (reference sequence). The CDR3 is 14 residues long. The CDR3 nucleotides read TGTGCCAGCAGCGTCCGGGACAGGGGGAACATTCAGTACTTC. This encodes CASSVRDRGNIQYF. The entire variable domain, with the rest obtained from reference TRBV5-4 and TRBJ2-4, is as follows: ETGVTQSPTHLIKTRGQQVTLRCSSQSGHNTVSWYQQALGQGPQFIFQYYREEENGRGNFPPRFSGLQFPNYSSELNVNALELDDSALYLCASSVRDRGNIQYFGAGTRLSVL.

The chain joins TRBV19 to TRBJ2-7; the D is unclear. The V end lost 4 bases, the J end lost 2 bases, and 15 bases lay between the germline ends. Germline V lookup: CDR1 LNHDA, CDR2 SQIVND (reference sequence). This CDR3 spans 15 amino acids. In DNA, the CDR3 is TGTGCCAGTAGTACCCAATACTCTAGTACCTACGAGCAGTACTTC. Translation gives CASSTQYSSTYEQYF.

Of note for this clone: At one boundary the junction diverges from the germline segment, which might be a read error. The V call is TRBV4-1, the J call TRBJ2-7; a possible D gene is TRBD1 (6 bases). The CDR3 length is 13 residues. Germline lookup yields CDR1 MGHRA and CDR2 YSYEKL. For the CDR3, the DNA is TGCGCCAGCAGCCGTTTTACAGGGCCCCCCTCGAGCTTC. Protein product: CASSRFTGPPSSF.